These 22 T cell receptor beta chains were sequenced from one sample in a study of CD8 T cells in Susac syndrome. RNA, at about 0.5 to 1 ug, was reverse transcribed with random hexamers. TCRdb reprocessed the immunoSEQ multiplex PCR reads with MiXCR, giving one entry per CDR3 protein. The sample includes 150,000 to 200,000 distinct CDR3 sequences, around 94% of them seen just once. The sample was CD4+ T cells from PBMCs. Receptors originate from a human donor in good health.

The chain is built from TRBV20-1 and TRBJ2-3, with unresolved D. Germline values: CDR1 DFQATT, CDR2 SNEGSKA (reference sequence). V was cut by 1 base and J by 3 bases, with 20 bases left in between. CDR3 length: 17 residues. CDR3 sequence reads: CSARGRGVGYSTDTQYF. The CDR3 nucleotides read TGCAGTGCTAGAGGACGCGGAGTAGGCTATTCGACAGATACGCAGTATTTT.

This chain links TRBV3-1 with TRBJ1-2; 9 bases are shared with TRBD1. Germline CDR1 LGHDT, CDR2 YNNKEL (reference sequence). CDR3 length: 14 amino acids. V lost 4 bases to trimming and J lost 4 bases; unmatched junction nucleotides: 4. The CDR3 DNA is TGTGCCAGCAGCCGGGACAGGGAGAGCTATGGCTACACCTTC. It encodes CASSRDRESYGYTF.

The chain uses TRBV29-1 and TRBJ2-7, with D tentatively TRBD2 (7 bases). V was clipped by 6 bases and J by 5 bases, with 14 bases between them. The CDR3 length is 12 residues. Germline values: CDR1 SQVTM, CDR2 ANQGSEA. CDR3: CSVGGRGNEQYF. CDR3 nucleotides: TGCAGCGTCGGGGGGCGGGGGAACGAGCAGTACTTC.

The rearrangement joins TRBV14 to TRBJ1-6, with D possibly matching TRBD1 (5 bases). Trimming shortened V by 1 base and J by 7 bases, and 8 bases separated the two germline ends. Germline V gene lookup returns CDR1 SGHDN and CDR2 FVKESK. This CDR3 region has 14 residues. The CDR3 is CASSQAGTNSPLHF. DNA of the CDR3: TGTGCCAGCAGCCAAGCAGGGACCAATTCACCCCTCCACTTT.

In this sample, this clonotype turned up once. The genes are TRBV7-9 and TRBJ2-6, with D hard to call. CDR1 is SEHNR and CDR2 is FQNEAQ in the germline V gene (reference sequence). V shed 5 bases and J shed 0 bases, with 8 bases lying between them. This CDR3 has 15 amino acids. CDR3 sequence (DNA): TGTGCCAGCAGCACGATCTCCTCTGGGGCCAACGTCCTGACTTTC. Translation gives CASSTISSGANVLTF.

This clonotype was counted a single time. The CDR3 nucleotides read TGTGCCAGCAGCCAGGGGCTAGCGGGGGCCTCCTACGAGCAGTACTTC. It translates to CASSQGLAGASYEQYF. The rearrangement joins TRBV3-1 to TRBJ2-7; 10 bases fit TRBD2. The CDR3 runs to 16 residues. The V gene's germline CDR1 is LGHDT and CDR2 YNNKEL (reference sequence). J gave up 0 bases and V 3 bases, and 5 bases lay outside the gene matches.

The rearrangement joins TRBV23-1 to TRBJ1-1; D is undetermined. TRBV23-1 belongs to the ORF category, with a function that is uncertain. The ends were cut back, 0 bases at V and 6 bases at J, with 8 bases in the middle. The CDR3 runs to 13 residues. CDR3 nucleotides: TGCGCCAGCAGTCAATCGATGGCTTCTGAAGCTTTCTTT. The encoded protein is CASSQSMASEAFF.

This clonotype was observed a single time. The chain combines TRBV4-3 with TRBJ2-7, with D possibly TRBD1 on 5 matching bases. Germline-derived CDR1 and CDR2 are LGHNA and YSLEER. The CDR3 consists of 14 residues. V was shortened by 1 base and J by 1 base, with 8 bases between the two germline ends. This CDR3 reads CASSQGTQSYEQYF. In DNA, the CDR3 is TGCGCCAGCAGCCAAGGGACACAATCCTACGAGCAGTACTTC.

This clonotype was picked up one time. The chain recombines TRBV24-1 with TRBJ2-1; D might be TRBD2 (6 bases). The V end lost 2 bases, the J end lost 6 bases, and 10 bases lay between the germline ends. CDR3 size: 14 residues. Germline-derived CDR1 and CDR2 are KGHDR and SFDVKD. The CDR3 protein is CATSDYGGGNEQFF. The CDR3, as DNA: TGTGCCACCAGTGATTATGGGGGAGGCAATGAGCAGTTCTTC.

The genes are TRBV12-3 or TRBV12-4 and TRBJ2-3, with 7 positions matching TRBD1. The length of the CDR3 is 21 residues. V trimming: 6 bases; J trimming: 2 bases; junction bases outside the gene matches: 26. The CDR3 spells CASSPTGRWVSAASVTDTQYF. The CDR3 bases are TGTGCCAGCAGCCCGACAGGGCGATGGGTCTCAGCCGCCTCGGTCACAGATACGCAGTATTTT.

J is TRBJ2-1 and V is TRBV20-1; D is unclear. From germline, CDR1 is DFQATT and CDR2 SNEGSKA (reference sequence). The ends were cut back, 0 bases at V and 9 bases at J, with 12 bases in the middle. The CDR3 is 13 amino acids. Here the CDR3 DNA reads TGCAGTGCTAGAGACCCGAAGGTAGGTGAGCAGTTCTTC. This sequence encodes CSARDPKVGEQFF.

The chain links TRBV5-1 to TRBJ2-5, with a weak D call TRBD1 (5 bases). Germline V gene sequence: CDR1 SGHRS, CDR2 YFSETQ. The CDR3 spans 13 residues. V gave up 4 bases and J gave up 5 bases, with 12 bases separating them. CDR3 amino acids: CASSTQVGETQYF. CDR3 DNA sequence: TGCGCCAGCAGCACACAGGTCGGGGAGACCCAGTACTTC. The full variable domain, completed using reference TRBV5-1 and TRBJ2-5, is KAGVTQTPRYLIKTRGQQVTLSCSPISGHRSVSWYQQTPGQGLQFLFEYFSETQRNKGNFPGRFSGRQFSNSRSEMNVSTLELGDSALYLCASSTQVGETQYFGPGTRLLVL.

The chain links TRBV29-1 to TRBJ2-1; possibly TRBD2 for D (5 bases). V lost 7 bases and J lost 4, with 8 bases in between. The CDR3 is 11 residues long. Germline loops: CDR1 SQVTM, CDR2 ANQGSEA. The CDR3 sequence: CSAGMYNEQFF. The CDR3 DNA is TGCAGCGCGGGAATGTACAATGAGCAGTTCTTC.

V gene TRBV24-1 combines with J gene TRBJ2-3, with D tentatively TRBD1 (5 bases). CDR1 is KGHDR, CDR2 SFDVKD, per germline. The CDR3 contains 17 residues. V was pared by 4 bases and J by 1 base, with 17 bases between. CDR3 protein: CATSDPGDLGRTDTQYF. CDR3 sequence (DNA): TGTGCCACCAGTGACCCAGGCGATCTGGGGCGCACAGATACGCAGTATTTT.

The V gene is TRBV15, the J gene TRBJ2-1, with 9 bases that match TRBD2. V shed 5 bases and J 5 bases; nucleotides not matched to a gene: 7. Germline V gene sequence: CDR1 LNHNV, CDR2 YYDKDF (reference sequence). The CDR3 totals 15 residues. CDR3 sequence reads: CATSPRLADNNEQFF. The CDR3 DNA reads TGTGCCACCAGCCCCCGACTAGCGGATAACAATGAGCAGTTCTTC.

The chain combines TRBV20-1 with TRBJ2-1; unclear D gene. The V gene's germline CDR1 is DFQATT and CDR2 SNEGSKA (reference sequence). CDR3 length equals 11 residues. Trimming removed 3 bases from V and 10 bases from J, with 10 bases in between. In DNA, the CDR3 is TGCAGTGCTAGTCCTGGGCCGGAGCAGTTCTTC. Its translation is CSASPGPEQFF.

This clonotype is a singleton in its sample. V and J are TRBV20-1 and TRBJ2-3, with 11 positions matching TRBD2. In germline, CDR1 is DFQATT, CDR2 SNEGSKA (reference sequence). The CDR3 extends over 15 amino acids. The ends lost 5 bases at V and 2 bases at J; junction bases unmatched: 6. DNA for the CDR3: TGCAGTGCTGGCGCTAGCGGGGGGAACACAGATACGCAGTATTTT. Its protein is CSAGASGGNTDTQYF.

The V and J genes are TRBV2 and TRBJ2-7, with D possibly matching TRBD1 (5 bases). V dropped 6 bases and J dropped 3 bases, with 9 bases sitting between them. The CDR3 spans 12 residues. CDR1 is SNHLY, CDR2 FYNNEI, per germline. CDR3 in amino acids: CASRDTYYEQYF. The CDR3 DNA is TGTGCCAGCAGGGACACCTACTACGAGCAGTACTTC.

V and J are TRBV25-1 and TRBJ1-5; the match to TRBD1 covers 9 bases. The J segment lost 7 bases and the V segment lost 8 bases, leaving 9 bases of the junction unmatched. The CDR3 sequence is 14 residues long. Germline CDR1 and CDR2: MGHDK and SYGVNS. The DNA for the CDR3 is TGTGCCAGCGCCCAGACAGGGGGAGGACAGCCCCAGCATTTT. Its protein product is CASAQTGGGQPQHF.

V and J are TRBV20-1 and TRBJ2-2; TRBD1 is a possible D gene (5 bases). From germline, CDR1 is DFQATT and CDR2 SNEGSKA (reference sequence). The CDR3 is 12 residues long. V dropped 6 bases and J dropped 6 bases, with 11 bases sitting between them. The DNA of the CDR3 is TGCAGTGCGCCAGGGATTTCCGGGGAGCTGTTTTTT. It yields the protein CSAPGISGELFF.

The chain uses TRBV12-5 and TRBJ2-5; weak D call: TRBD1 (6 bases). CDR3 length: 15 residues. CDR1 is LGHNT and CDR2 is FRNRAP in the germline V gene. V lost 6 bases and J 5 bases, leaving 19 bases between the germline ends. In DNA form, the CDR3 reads TGTGCTAGTGGACCTGGTTTGAGACAGGCCGAGACCCAGTACTTC. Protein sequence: CASGPGLRQAETQYF.

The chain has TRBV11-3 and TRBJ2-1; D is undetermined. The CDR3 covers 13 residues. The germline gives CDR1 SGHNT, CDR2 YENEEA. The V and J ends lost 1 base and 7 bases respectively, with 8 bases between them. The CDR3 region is CASSLADGNEQFF. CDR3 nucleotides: TGTGCCAGCAGCTTAGCGGACGGAAATGAGCAGTTCTTC.